Listed here is a single T cell receptor beta chain. This CDR3 comprises 17 residues. Germline assignment: CDR1 MGHDK and CDR2 SYGVNS. Trimming took 6 bases from V and 8 from J; bases not matched to a gene: 17. In the authors' methods: Scientists estimated how many nucleated cells there were by amplifying reference gene primers. Method: immunoSEQ multiplex PCR; TCRdb's copy keeps in-frame clones and lacks some. V, J and clone size reflect that table, while D and trimming were determined from the DNA. The repertoire holds 250,000 to 300,000 clones, roughly 90% seen once, with 10% to 12% in the top ten. This sample was taken from a study of blood T cell repertoires in COVID-19. About the study: T cells, B-cell-depleted T cells, or PBMCs supplied cDNA or gDNA.

While infection was still active, Seattle patients were enrolled and then followed longitudinally. This clonotype originated in a woman in her 30s with COVID-19, enrolled during active disease. The gene calls are TRBV25-1 and TRBJ1-4; 8 positions match TRBD1. The source material was peripheral blood. In DNA, the CDR3 is TGTGCCAGCAGCCCGGGACAGGCCGGGGATGTGTGGGAAAAACTGTTTTTT. Its protein product is CASSPGQAGDVWEKLFF.